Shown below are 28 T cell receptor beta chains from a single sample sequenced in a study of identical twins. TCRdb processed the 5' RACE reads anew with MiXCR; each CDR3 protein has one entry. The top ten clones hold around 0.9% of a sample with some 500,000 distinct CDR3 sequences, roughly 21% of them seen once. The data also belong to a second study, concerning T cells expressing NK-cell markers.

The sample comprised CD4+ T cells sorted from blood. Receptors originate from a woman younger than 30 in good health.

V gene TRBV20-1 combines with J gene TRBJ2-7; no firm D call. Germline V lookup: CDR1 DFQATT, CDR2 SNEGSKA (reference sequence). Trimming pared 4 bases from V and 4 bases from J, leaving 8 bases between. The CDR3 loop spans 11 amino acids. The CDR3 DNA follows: TGCAGTGCTACAGAGTATTACGAGCAGTACTTC. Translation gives CSATEYYEQYF.

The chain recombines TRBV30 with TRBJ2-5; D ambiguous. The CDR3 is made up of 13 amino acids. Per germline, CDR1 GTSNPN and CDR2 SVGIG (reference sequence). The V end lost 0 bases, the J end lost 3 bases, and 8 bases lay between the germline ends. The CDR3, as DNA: TGTGCCTGGAGTGTACACGGAAAAGAGACCCAGTACTTC. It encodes CAWSVHGKETQYF.

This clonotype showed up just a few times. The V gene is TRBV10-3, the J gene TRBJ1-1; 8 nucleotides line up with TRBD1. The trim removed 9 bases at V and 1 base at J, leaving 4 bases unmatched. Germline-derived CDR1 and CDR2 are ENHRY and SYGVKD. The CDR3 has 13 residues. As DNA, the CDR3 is TGTGCCATGGCGGACAGGGAGAACACTGAAGCTTTCTTT. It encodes CAMADRENTEAFF.

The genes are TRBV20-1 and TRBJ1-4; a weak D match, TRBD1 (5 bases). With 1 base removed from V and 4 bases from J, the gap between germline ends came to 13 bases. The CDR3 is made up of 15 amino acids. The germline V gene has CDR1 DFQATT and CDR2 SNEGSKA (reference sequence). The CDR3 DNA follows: TGCAGTGCTAGAGGGGGCGGGTCGTATAATGAAAAACTGTTTTTT. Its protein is CSARGGGSYNEKLFF.

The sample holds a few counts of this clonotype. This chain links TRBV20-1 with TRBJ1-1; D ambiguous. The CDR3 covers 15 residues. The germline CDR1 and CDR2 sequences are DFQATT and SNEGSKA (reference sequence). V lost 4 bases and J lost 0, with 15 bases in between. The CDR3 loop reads CSAIRTAGVNTEAFF. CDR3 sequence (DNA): TGCAGTGCTATTAGGACTGCAGGAGTGAACACTGAAGCTTTCTTT.

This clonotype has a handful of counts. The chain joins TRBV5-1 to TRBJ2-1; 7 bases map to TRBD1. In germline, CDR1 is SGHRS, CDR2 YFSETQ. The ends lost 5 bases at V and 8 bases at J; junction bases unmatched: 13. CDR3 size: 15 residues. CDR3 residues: CASRHPDREFDEQFF. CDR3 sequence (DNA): TGCGCCAGCAGACACCCTGACAGGGAATTTGATGAGCAGTTCTTC.

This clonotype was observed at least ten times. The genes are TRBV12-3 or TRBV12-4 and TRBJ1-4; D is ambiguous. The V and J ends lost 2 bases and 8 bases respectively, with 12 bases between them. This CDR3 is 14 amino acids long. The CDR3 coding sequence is TGTGCCAGCAGTTTATTCATTGCTGGGGAAAAACTGTTTTTT. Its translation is CASSLFIAGEKLFF.

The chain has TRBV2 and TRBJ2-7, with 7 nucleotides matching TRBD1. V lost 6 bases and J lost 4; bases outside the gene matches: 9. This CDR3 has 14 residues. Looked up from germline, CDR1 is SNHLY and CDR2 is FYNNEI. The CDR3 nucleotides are TGTGCCAGCAGGCCACCGGGACAGAGATACGAGCAGTACTTC. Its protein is CASRPPGQRYEQYF.

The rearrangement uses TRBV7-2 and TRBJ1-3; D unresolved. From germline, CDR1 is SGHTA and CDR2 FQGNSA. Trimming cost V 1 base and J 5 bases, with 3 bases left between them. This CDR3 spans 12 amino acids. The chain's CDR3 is CASSLVRNTIYF. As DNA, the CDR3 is TGTGCCAGCAGCTTAGTCCGAAACACCATATATTTT.

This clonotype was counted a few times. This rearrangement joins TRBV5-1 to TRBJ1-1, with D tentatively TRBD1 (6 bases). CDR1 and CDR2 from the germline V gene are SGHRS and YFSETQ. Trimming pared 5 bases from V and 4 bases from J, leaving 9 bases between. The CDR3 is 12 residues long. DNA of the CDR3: TGCGCCAGCAGACAGGGCGCCACTGAAGCTTTCTTT. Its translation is CASRQGATEAFF. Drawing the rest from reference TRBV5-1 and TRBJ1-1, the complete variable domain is KAGVTQTPRYLIKTRGQQVTLSCSPISGHRSVSWYQQTPGQGLQFLFEYFSETQRNKGNFPGRFSGRQFSNSRSEMNVSTLELGDSALYLCASRQGATEAFFGQGTRLTVV.

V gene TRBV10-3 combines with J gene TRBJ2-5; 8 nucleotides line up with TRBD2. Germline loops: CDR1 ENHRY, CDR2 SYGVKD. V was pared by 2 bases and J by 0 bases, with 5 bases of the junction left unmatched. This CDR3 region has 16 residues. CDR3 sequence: CAISERRGGYQETQYF. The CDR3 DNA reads TGTGCCATCAGTGAGAGGCGCGGGGGGTACCAAGAGACCCAGTACTTC.

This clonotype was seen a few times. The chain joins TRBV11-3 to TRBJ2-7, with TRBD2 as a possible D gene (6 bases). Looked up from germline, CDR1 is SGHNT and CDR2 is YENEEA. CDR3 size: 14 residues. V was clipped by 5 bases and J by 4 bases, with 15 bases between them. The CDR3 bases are TGTGCCAGCAGCCCCCCGGCGGGGAGGTACGAGCAGTACTTC. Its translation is CASSPPAGRYEQYF.

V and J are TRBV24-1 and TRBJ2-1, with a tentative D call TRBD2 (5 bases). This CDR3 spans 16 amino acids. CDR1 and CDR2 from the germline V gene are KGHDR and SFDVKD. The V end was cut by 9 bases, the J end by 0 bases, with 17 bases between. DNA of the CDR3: TGTGCCACCTCGACTAAAGGCTCCAGCTCCTACAATGAGCAGTTCTTC. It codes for CATSTKGSSSYNEQFF.

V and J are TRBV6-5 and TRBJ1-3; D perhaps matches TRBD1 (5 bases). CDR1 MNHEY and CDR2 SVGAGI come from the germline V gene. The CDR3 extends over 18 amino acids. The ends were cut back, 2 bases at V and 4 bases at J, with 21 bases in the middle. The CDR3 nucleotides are TGTGCCAGCAGTTACCAGGCGACAGCTAAGCTGTCCGGAAACACCATATATTTT. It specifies CASSYQATAKLSGNTIYF.

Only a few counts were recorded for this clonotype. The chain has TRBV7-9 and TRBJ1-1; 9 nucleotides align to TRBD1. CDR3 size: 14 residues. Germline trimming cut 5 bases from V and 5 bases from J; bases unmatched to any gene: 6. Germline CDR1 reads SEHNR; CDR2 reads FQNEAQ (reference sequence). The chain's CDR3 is CASSTRTGETEAFF. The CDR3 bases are TGTGCCAGCAGCACGAGGACAGGGGAGACTGAAGCTTTCTTT.

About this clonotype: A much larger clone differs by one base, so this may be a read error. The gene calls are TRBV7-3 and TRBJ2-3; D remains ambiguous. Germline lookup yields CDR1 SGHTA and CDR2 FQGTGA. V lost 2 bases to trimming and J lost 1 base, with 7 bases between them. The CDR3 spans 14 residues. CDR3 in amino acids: CASSLGVGTDTQYF. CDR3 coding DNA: TGTGCCAGCAGCTTAGGGGTCGGCACAGATACGCAGTATTTT. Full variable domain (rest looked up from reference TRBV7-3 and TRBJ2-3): GAGVSQTPSNKVTEKGKYVELRCDPISGHTALYWYRQSLGQGPEFLIYFQGTGAADDSGLPNDRFFAVRPEGSVSTLKIQRTERGDSAVYLCASSLGVGTDTQYFGPGTRLTVL.

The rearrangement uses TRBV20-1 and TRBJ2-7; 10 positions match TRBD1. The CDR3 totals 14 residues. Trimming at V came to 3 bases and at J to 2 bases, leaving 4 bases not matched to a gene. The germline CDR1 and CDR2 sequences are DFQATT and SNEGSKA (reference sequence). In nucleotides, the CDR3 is TGCAGTGCTAGCGGGACAGGGGTAACCTACGAGCAGTACTTC. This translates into CSASGTGVTYEQYF.

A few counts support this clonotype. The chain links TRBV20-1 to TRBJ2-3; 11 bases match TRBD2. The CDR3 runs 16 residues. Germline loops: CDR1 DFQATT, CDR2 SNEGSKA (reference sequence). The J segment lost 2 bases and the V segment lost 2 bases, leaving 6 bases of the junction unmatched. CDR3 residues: CSARTFSGGDTDTQYF. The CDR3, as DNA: TGCAGTGCTAGAACCTTTAGCGGGGGGGACACAGATACGCAGTATTTT.

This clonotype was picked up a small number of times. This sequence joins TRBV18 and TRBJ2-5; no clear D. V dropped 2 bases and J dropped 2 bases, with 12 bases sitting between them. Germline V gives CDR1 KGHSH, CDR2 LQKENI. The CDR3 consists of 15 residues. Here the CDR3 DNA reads TGTGCCAGCTCACCAACTTCGACTTATCAAGAGACCCAGTACTTC. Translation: CASSPTSTYQETQYF.

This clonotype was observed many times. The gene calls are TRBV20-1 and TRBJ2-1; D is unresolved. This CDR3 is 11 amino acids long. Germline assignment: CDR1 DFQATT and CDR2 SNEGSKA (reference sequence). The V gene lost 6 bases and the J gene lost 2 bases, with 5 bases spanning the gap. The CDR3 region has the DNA TGCAGTGCAGCCCCCTACAATGAGCAGTTCTTC. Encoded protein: CSAAPYNEQFF.

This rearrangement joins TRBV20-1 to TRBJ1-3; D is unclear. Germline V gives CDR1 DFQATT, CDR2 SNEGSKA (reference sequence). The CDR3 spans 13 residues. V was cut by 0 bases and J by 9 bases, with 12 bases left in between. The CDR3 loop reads CSAREAGGVTIYF. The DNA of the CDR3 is TGCAGTGCTAGAGAGGCAGGTGGGGTCACCATATATTTT.

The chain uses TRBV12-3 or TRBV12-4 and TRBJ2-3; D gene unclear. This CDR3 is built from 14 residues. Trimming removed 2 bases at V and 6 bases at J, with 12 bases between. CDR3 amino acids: CASSLYRGLDTQYF. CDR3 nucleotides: TGTGCCAGCAGTTTATATCGAGGTTTGGATACGCAGTATTTT.

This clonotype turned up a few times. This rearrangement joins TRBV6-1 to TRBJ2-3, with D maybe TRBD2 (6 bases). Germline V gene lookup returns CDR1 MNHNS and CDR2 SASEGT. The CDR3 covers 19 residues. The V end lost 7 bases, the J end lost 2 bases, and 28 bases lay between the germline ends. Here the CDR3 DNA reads TGTGCCAGCACTATCCGGCCCGGGGGATCCCCGGAGATCACAGATACGCAGTATTTT. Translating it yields CASTIRPGGSPEITDTQYF.

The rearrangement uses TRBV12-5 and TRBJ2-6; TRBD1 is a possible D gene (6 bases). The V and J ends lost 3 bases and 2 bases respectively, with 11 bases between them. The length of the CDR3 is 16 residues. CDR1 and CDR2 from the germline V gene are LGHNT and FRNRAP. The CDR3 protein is CASGLIRGAGANVLTF. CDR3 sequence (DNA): TGTGCTAGTGGTTTAATCAGGGGAGCTGGGGCCAACGTCCTGACTTTC.

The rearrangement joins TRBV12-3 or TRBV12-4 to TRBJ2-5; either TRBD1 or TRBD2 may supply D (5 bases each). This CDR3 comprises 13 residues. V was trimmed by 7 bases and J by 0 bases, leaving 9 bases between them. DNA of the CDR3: TGTGCCAGCATGGGACGGAACCAAGAGACCCAGTACTTC. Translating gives CASMGRNQETQYF.

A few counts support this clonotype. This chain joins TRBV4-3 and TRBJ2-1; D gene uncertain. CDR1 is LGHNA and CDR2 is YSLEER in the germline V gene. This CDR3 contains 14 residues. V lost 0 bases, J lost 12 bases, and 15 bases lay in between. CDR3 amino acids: CASSQDSQGGPQFF. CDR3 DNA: TGCGCCAGCAGCCAAGATAGTCAAGGCGGCCCGCAGTTCTTC.

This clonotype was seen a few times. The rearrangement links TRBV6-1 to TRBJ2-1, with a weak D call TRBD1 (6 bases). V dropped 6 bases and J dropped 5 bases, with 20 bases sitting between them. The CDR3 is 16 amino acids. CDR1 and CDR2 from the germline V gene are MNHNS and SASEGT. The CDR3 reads CASRTRRGRDNNEQFF. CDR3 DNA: TGTGCCAGCAGAACGCGCCGGGGCAGGGACAACAATGAGCAGTTCTTC.

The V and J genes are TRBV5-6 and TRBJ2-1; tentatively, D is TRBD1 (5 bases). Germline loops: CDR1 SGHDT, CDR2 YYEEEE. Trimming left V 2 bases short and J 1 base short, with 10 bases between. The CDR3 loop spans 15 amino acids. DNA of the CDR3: TGTGCCAGCAGCTTAGTGACAGCATCCTACAATGAGCAGTTCTTC. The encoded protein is CASSLVTASYNEQFF.